This record looks at one TCR beta chain sequence and its context. Its matching antigen is unknown. This record belongs to a study of blood T cells in healthy people across ages. Study results and limitations: The long-lived group displayed more naive CD4+ cells, plus higher diversity, than the aged donors did. Getting older went along with TCR beta diversity per million T cells dropping roughly linearly.

Each donor had 7.5 to 10 milliliters of peripheral blood drawn. A second PCR of about 6 to 11 cycles used a sample-barcoded 5' primer and a J-beta primer mix. Each cDNA molecule was tagged by a template-switch adaptor with 12 random nucleotides. MiXCR was run by TCRdb on the 5' RACE reads, yielding one entry per CDR3 protein. The sample lists 1.5 million to 2 million distinct CDR3 sequences, around 40% occurring once. This CDR3 has 16 residues. V lost 3 bases, J lost 5 bases, and 19 bases lay in between. Germline values: CDR1 SEHNR, CDR2 FQNEAQ (reference sequence). Material: blood. The rearrangement uses TRBV7-9 and TRBJ2-5; D may match TRBD1 or TRBD2 (5 bases each). The sequence was obtained from a human donor in good health. CDR3 nucleotide sequence: TGTGCCAGCAGCTTTGTTGGGGGAGTATCCTGGGAGACCCAGTACTTC. Its protein is CASSFVGGVSWETQYF.